The present entry profiles one T cell receptor (beta chain) with its context. Its antigen is undetermined. The source of the sample is a study of cytomegalovirus exposure and HLA in healthy donors. Overall study context: The 100 to 150 validation repertoires and the 666 first-cohort repertoires shared a platform, a later analysis reported.

The method was immunoSEQ multiplex PCR; TCRdb's version includes in-frame clones alone and lacks a portion of them. The table shows 70,000 or so clones, with 90% to 95% occurring only once. CDR1 and CDR2 (germline): SGHRS, YFSETQ. Trimming left V 6 bases short and J 0 bases short, with 12 bases between. This CDR3 spans 15 amino acids. Study-wide findings and caveats: Reports credit the classifier with highly specific, highly sensitive diagnosis of cytomegalovirus status. Cytomegalovirus association was listed for about 150 TCR beta chains. Most TCRs appeared rarely, but some public TCRs recurred in many donors.

The sample consisted of PBMCs. The chain recombines TRBV5-1 with TRBJ2-2; tentatively, D is TRBD2 (5 bases). This TCR derives from a woman aged 18-30 years in good health and CMV-seropositive. The CDR3 loop reads CASKEASPNTGELFF. CDR3 bases: TGCGCCAGCAAGGAAGCTAGCCCGAACACCGGGGAGCTGTTTTTT.